The text below deals with one T cell receptor beta chain. The antigen is unknown. Other DNA sequences in the sample encode the same CDR3. Sequencing was performed with immunoSEQ multiplex PCR; in TCRdb, only in-frame clones are kept and a portion is missing. The sample records hundreds of thousands of clones, about 96% being singletons. Naive CD8 isolation took CD45RO-negative cells positively selected for CCR7 and excluded terminally differentiated effector memory CD45RA+ cells. Donors, healthy HIV-negative adults, lacked recent acute infections or vaccinations. This sample was taken from a study of shared clonotypes between healthy human individuals. Findings and limits, study-wide: As a rule, naive subsets had a larger estimated richness than memory subsets.

V was pared by 0 bases and J by 3 bases, with 6 bases between. This CDR3 comprises 13 residues. Germline V gene data show CDR1 as MNHEY and CDR2 as SMNVEV (reference sequence). The sequence was collected from a woman in her thirties in good health. This chain connects TRBV27 to TRBJ2-7; perhaps TRBD1 as D (5 bases). The sequenced sample was naive CD8+ T cells sorted from blood. DNA of the CDR3: TGTGCCAGCAGTTTATCTAGGGGCTACGAGCAGTACTTC. This translates into CASSLSRGYEQYF.